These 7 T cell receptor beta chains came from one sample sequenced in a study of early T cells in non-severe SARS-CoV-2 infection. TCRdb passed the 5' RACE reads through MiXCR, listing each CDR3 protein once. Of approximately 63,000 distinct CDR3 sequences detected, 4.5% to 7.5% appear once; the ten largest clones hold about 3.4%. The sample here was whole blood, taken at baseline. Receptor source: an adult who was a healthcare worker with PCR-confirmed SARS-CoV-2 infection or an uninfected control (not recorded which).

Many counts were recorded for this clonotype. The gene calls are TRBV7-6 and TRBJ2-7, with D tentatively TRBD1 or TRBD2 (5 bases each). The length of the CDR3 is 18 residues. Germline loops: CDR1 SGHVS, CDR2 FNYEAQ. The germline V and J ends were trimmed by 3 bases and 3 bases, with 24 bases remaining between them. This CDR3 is CASSLGVTGTKPFYEQYF. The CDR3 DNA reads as TGTGCCAGCAGCTTGGGGGTTACCGGGACCAAACCCTTCTACGAGCAGTACTTC.

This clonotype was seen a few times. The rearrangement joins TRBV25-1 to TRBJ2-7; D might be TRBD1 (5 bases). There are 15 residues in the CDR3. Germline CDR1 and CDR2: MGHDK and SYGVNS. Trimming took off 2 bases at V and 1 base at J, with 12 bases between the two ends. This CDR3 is CASSEKAGNSYEQYF. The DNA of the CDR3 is TGTGCCAGCAGTGAAAAAGCAGGGAATTCCTACGAGCAGTACTTC.

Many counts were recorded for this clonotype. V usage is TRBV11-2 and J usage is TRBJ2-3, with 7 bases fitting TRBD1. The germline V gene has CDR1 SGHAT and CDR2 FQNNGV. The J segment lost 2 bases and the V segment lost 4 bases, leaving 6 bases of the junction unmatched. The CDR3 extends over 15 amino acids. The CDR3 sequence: CASSSGTANTDTQYF. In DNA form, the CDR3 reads TGTGCCAGCAGCTCCGGGACAGCCAACACAGATACGCAGTATTTT. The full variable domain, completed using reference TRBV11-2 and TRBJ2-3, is EAGVAQSPRYKIIEKRQSVAFWCNPISGHATLYWYQQILGQGPKLLIQFQNNGVVDDSQLPKDRFSAERLKGVDSTLKIQPAKLEDSAVYLCASSSGTANTDTQYFGPGTRLTVL.

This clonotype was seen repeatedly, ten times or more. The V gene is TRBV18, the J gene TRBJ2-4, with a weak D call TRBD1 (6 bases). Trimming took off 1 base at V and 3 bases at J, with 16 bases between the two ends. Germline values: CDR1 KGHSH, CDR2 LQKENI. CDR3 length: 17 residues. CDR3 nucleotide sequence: TGTGCCAGCTCACCACAACAGGGCACTGACGGCAAAAACATTCAGTACTTC. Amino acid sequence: CASSPQQGTDGKNIQYF.

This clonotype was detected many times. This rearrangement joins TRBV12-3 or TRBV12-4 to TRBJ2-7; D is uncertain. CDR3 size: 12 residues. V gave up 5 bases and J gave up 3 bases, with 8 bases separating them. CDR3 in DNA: TGTGCCAGCAGTAGAGACAACTACGAGCAGTACTTC. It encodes CASSRDNYEQYF.

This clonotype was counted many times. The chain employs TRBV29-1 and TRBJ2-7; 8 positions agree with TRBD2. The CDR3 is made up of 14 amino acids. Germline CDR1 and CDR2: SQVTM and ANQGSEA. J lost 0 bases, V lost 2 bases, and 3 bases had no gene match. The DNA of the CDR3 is TGCAGCGTTGAAATGACTAGCGACTCCTACGAGCAGTACTTC. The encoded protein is CSVEMTSDSYEQYF.

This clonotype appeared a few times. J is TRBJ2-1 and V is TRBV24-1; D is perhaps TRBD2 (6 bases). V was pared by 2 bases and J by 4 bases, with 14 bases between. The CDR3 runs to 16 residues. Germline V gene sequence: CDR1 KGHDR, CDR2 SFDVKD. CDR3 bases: TGTGCCACCAGTGATTCGGCGGGAATCCTTTACAATGAGCAGTTCTTC. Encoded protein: CATSDSAGILYNEQFF.